Following are 5 T cell receptor beta chains from one sample sequenced in a study of cytomegalovirus exposure and HLA in healthy donors. Researchers ran the PCR with 60 Vbeta and 13 Jbeta primers. Repertoires were generated with immunoSEQ multiplex PCR, while TCRdb's copy carries only in-frame clones and drops some. The sample shows approximately 220,000 clones, 65% to 90% of them seen only once. The sample comprised PBMCs. The receptors derive from a girl between 5 and 17 years old in good health and CMV-seronegative.

The chain combines TRBV2 with TRBJ2-7; D remains ambiguous. This CDR3 has 13 amino acids. Germline V CDR1 and CDR2: SNHLY, FYNNEI. The V end was cut by 6 bases, the J end by 4 bases, with 13 bases between. The CDR3 DNA reads TGTGCCAGCAGGTTAGACGGAGCGTACGAGCAGTACTTC. Its translation: CASRLDGAYEQYF.

The table lists this clone with a count of one. This chain joins TRBV6-6 and TRBJ1-3, with unresolved D. Germline assignment: CDR1 MNHNY and CDR2 SVGAGI (reference sequence). The CDR3 loop spans 15 amino acids. With 2 bases removed from V and 0 bases from J, the gap between germline ends came to 8 bases. The CDR3 reads CASSYPQNSGNTIYF. The CDR3 DNA sequence: TGTGCCAGCAGTTACCCGCAGAACTCTGGAAACACCATATATTTT.

The chain couples TRBV6-5 to TRBJ2-1; 9 bases map to TRBD1. CDR1 is MNHEY, CDR2 SVGAGI, per germline. The V gene end was trimmed by 2 bases and the J gene end by 4 bases; junction bases not matched to a gene: 6. The CDR3 contains 16 residues. CDR3: CASSYTGTGRYNEQFF. DNA for the CDR3: TGTGCCAGCAGTTACACCGGGACAGGGAGATACAATGAGCAGTTCTTC.

The V call is TRBV7-9, the J call TRBJ2-2, with 13 bases aligning to TRBD2. The length of the CDR3 is 16 residues. Germline V lookup: CDR1 SEHNR, CDR2 FQNEAQ (reference sequence). After removal of 5 bases from V and 4 bases from J, the junction contained 4 bases not matched to a gene. The CDR3 here is CASSPWTSGGTGELFF. CDR3 in DNA: TGTGCCAGCAGCCCGTGGACTAGCGGGGGCACCGGGGAGCTGTTTTTT.

This chain joins TRBV19 and TRBJ2-2, with D possibly matching TRBD1 (6 bases). This CDR3 has 13 amino acids. Trimming pared 6 bases from V and 2 bases from J, leaving 7 bases between. Germline lookup yields CDR1 LNHDA and CDR2 SQIVND (reference sequence). CDR3 nucleotides: TGTGCCAGTAGGGACAGCAACACCGGGGAGCTGTTTTTT. This gives the protein CASRDSNTGELFF.